The 31 T cell receptor beta chains below all came from one sample that was sequenced in a study of OX40 agonist ivuxolimab in advanced cancers. Assay used: immunoSEQ multiplex PCR; TCRdb lists only in-frame clones, some missing. The sample consists of about 98,000 clones, around 85% of them appearing once. The sequenced sample was CD4+ or CD8+ T cells sorted from blood, obtained in a trial of the OX40 agonist ivuxolimab. The receptor source for this set is an adult with an advanced solid tumor such as melanoma, head and neck, liver or kidney cancer.

The rearrangement uses TRBV28 and TRBJ1-2; D gene ambiguous. The V gene's germline CDR1 is MDHEN and CDR2 SYDVKM. With 11 bases removed from V and 8 bases from J, the gap between germline ends came to 18 bases. The CDR3 contains 12 residues. As DNA, the CDR3 is TGTGCCGTCCCCTTGGGGATCTGGGGCTACACCTTC. Translating it yields CAVPLGIWGYTF.

The chain recombines TRBV6-1 with TRBJ2-5; D is possibly TRBD1 (6 bases). Per germline, CDR1 MNHNS and CDR2 SASEGT. Trimming took 5 bases from V and 5 from J, leaving 15 bases between them. This CDR3 is 14 amino acids long. CDR3 nucleotides: TGTGCCAGCAGTCCCGGGACAACGGGGGAGACCCAGTACTTC. Translation: CASSPGTTGETQYF.

V and J are TRBV7-2 and TRBJ2-6, with no clear D. The V and J ends lost 8 bases and 1 base respectively, with 9 bases between them. The germline gives CDR1 SGHTA, CDR2 FQGNSA. CDR3 size: 14 residues. Here the CDR3 DNA reads TGTGCCAGCCGGCTAGAATCTGGGGCCAACGTCCTGACTTTC. Residues: CASRLESGANVLTF. The complete variable domain, with remaining parts taken from reference TRBV7-2 and TRBJ2-6, reads GAGVSQSPSNKVTEKGKDVELRCDPISGHTALYWYRQSLGQGLEFLIYFQGNSAPDKSGLPSDRFSAERTGGSVSTLTIQRTQQEDSAVYLCASRLESGANVLTFGAGSRLTVL.

This clone was picked up one time. V is TRBV2 and J is TRBJ2-5; possible D gene TRBD1, 5 bases. This CDR3 spans 15 amino acids. Germline V gene data show CDR1 as SNHLY and CDR2 as FYNNEI. The V and J ends lost 4 bases and 4 bases respectively, with 16 bases between them. CDR3 sequence: CASSALRGGRETQYF. Here the CDR3 DNA reads TGTGCCAGCAGTGCCTTAAGGGGTGGCAGAGAGACCCAGTACTTC. The entire variable domain, with the rest obtained from reference TRBV2 and TRBJ2-5, is as follows: EPEVTQTPSHQVTQMGQEVILRCVPISNHLYFYWYRQILGQKVEFLVSFYNNEISEKSEIFDDQFSVERPDGSNFTLKIRSTKLEDSAMYFCASSALRGGRETQYFGPGTRLLVL.

This clone was detected only a few times. CDR3 loop: CAWSFSTAEAFF. The CDR3 nucleotides are TGTGCCTGGAGTTTTTCAACAGCTGAAGCTTTCTTT. The chain joins TRBV30 to TRBJ1-1; D gene unclear. Trimming pared 2 bases from V and 6 bases from J, leaving 10 bases between. Germline V gene data show CDR1 as GTSNPN and CDR2 as SVGIG (reference sequence). This CDR3 has 12 residues.

The chain combines TRBV6-1 with TRBJ1-5; TRBD1 matches at 8 bases. Trimming cost V 10 bases and J 7 bases; bases outside gene matches: 9. The CDR3 sequence is 13 residues long. The germline CDR1 and CDR2 sequences are MNHNS and SASEGT. The DNA of the CDR3 is TGTGCCATTACGGGACAGGCGGCACAGCCCCAGCATTTT. This sequence encodes CAITGQAAQPQHF.

The chain is built from TRBV2 and TRBJ2-7, with D hard to call. The CDR3 contains 12 residues. V was cut by 10 bases and J by 7 bases, with 17 bases left in between. Germline loops: CDR1 SNHLY, CDR2 FYNNEI. The CDR3 sequence is CATEGPRSEQYF. The CDR3 nucleotides are TGTGCCACGGAAGGGCCGAGATCGGAGCAGTACTTC.

The chain links TRBV30 to TRBJ2-4, with D possibly TRBD2 on 5 matching bases. CDR1 and CDR2 from the germline V gene are GTSNPN and SVGIG (reference sequence). This CDR3 has 13 amino acids. With 5 bases removed from V and 1 base from J, the gap between germline ends came to 9 bases. The CDR3 reads CAWEGMAKNIQYF. Here the CDR3 DNA reads TGTGCCTGGGAGGGAATGGCCAAAAACATTCAGTACTTC.

V gene TRBV5-8 combines with J gene TRBJ2-3, with D unclear. In germline, CDR1 is SGHTS, CDR2 YDEGEE. The CDR3 is 14 residues long. V lost 4 bases to trimming and J lost 5 bases, with 14 bases between them. In nucleotides, the CDR3 is TGTGCCAGCAGCCTGTCATACTCGGGAGATACGCAGTATTTT. Translation gives CASSLSYSGDTQYF.

In this sample, this clone turned up a few times. The chain is built from TRBV10-1 and TRBJ1-1; D might be TRBD1 (5 bases). Per the germline V gene, CDR1 is WNHNN and CDR2 is SYGVQD (reference sequence). The CDR3 runs 13 residues. Trimming cost V 4 bases and J 3 bases, with 9 bases left between them. The CDR3 spells CASSGQRDTEAFF. Here the CDR3 DNA reads TGCGCCAGCAGTGGACAGCGGGACACTGAAGCTTTCTTT.

This clone appeared a single time. The chain recombines TRBV6-1 with TRBJ1-5; TRBD1 aligns across 7 bases. V was clipped by 3 bases and J by 7 bases; unmatched bases: 9. Per germline, CDR1 MNHNS and CDR2 SASEGT. The CDR3 runs to 15 residues. CDR3 residues: CASSDRGTVLQPQHF. The CDR3 nucleotides read TGTGCCAGCAGTGACCGGGGGACAGTACTCCAGCCCCAGCATTTT.

This clone was detected a few times. This sequence joins TRBV7-7 and TRBJ2-2, with 9 bases aligning to TRBD1. Germline V CDR1 and CDR2: SSHAT, FNYEAQ (reference sequence). Unmatched junction bases numbered 4, after V lost 5 bases and J lost 3 bases. The CDR3 has 15 amino acids. CDR3 in DNA: TGTGCCAGCAGCGCACAGGGGGCGCACACCGGGGAGCTGTTTTTT. The encoded protein is CASSAQGAHTGELFF.

The chain links TRBV18 to TRBJ2-5; D may be TRBD1 or TRBD2 (5 bases each). The CDR3 spans 14 residues. Germline CDR1 is KGHSH and CDR2 is LQKENI. Deletions cut 3 bases from V and 11 bases from J, with 19 bases between. CDR3 DNA sequence: TGTGCCAGCTCACCGGGGGATCGAGGACCTCATCAGTACTTC. Its protein product is CASSPGDRGPHQYF.

To note about this clone: The germline gene is not matched at one end of the junction; a read error may be the cause. The sample holds other DNA sequences that translate to the same CDR3. The chain employs TRBV29-1 and TRBJ2-5, with D perhaps matching TRBD2 (5 bases). Germline CDR1 is SQVTM and CDR2 is ANQGSEA. This CDR3 region has 11 residues. CDR3 sequence reads: CSVASRETQYF. CDR3 coding DNA: TGCAGCGTTGCCAGTAGGGAGACTCAGTACTTC.

The genes are TRBV9 and TRBJ2-3; weak D call: TRBD2 (5 bases). Germline V gives CDR1 SGDLS, CDR2 YYNGEE. There are 15 residues in the CDR3. V shed 4 bases and J shed 0 bases, with 12 bases lying between them. CDR3: CASSPSGSSTDTQYF. CDR3 sequence (DNA): TGTGCCAGCAGCCCCAGCGGTTCTAGCACAGATACGCAGTATTTT.

This sequence joins TRBV2 and TRBJ2-2; TRBD1 aligns across 8 bases. Germline V gives CDR1 SNHLY, CDR2 FYNNEI. The CDR3 has 14 amino acids. Losses at the gene ends were 8 bases for V and 5 bases for J; bases not matched to a gene: 7. CDR3 bases: TGTGCCAGCTCCGTCGACAGGGGAACCGGGGAGCTGTTTTTT. Translating gives CASSVDRGTGELFF.

J is TRBJ1-1 and V is TRBV2; TRBD1 matches 7 bases. V dropped 3 bases and J dropped 5; count of bases not matched to a gene: 6. Germline CDR1 reads SNHLY; CDR2 reads FYNNEI. This CDR3 contains 14 residues. CDR3 region: CASSDLGGETEAFF. CDR3 coding DNA: TGTGCCAGCAGTGACCTAGGGGGCGAAACTGAAGCTTTCTTT.

This clone was found once. The gene calls are TRBV2 and TRBJ2-7; D is perhaps TRBD1 (6 bases). The CDR3 has 14 amino acids. Germline loops: CDR1 SNHLY, CDR2 FYNNEI. Trimming took 6 bases from V and 0 from J, leaving 12 bases between them. CDR3 coding DNA: TGTGCCAGCAGGAACAGGGACGGCTCCTACGAGCAGTACGTC. Protein: CASRNRDGSYEQYV.

Only one count was recorded for this clone. The chain has TRBV30 and TRBJ2-2, with 11 bases identical to TRBD2. Trimming took 0 bases from V and 8 from J; bases not matched to a gene: 8. Germline-derived CDR1 and CDR2 are GTSNPN and SVGIG (reference sequence). This CDR3 is 16 amino acids long. The CDR3: CAWSVRLAGGWGELFF. The CDR3 nucleotides are TGTGCCTGGAGTGTACGGCTAGCGGGAGGCTGGGGGGAGCTGTTTTTT. The full variable domain, completed using reference TRBV30 and TRBJ2-2, is SQTIHQWPATLVQPVGSPLSLECTVEGTSNPNLYWYRQAAGRGLQLLFYSVGIGQISSEVPQNLSASRPQDRQFILSSKKLLLSDSGFYLCAWSVRLAGGWGELFFGEGSRLTVL.

The rearrangement uses TRBV5-1 and TRBJ1-2; D is perhaps TRBD1 (5 bases). This CDR3 region has 14 residues. Germline assignment: CDR1 SGHRS and CDR2 YFSETQ. Trimming shortened V by 0 bases and J by 2 bases, and 8 bases separated the two germline ends. CDR3 nucleotides: TGCGCCAGCAGCTTGGTTGGGACCAACTATGGCTACACCTTC. This sequence encodes CASSLVGTNYGYTF. The full variable domain, its missing parts supplied by reference TRBV5-1 and TRBJ1-2, is KAGVTQTPRYLIKTRGQQVTLSCSPISGHRSVSWYQQTPGQGLQFLFEYFSETQRNKGNFPGRFSGRQFSNSRSEMNVSTLELGDSALYLCASSLVGTNYGYTFGSGTRLTVV.

This chain uses TRBV7-8 with TRBJ1-5; 7 nucleotides align to TRBD1. CDR1 and CDR2 from the germline V gene are SGHVS and FQNEAQ. This CDR3 has 17 residues. Trimming at V came to 5 bases and at J to 2 bases, leaving 12 bases not matched to a gene. The CDR3: CASSLQPGGNGNQPQHF. The DNA of the CDR3 is TGTGCCAGCAGCCTCCAGCCAGGGGGTAATGGCAATCAGCCCCAGCATTTT.

The chain links TRBV11-2 to TRBJ1-3; the D gene is possibly TRBD1 (6 bases). This CDR3 contains 17 residues. Trimming took off 5 bases at V and 0 bases at J, with 17 bases between the two ends. The V gene's germline CDR1 is SGHAT and CDR2 FQNNGV. DNA for the CDR3: TGTGCCAGCAGCAGTACGTGGGGACAAAACTCTGGAAACACCATATATTTT. Residues: CASSSTWGQNSGNTIYF.

This sequence joins TRBV4-2 and TRBJ2-5; TRBD2 matches 7 bases. Unmatched junction bases numbered 11, after V lost 6 bases and J lost 4 bases. The V gene's germline CDR1 is LGHNA and CDR2 YNFKEQ. CDR3 length: 15 residues. The CDR3 DNA reads as TGTGCCAGCAGACGTGAAGCGGGAACGGGAGAGACCCAGTACTTC. It encodes CASRREAGTGETQYF.

Only a few counts were recorded for this clone. The chain is built from TRBV5-1 and TRBJ2-7, with D unresolved. Deletions cut 1 base from V and 7 bases from J, with 15 bases between. The CDR3 is made up of 14 amino acids. Germline V gene data show CDR1 as SGHRS and CDR2 as YFSETQ. The CDR3, as DNA: TGCGCCAGCAGCTTGACCGTGCAGTCGGAAGAGCAGTACTTC. The encoded protein is CASSLTVQSEEQYF.

This clone is a singleton in its sample. The rearrangement joins TRBV6-1 to TRBJ2-2; no clear D gene. Germline V gene data show CDR1 as MNHNS and CDR2 as SASEGT. The CDR3 covers 15 residues. Deletions cut 0 bases from V and 5 bases from J, with 10 bases between. DNA for the CDR3: TGTGCCAGCAGTGAAGCAAGGTCCCGGACCGGGGAGCTGTTTTTT. It encodes CASSEARSRTGELFF.

The genes are TRBV29-1 and TRBJ1-5; unclear D gene. V was pared by 7 bases and J by 6 bases, with 10 bases between. Germline V CDR1 and CDR2: SQVTM, ANQGSEA. The CDR3 sequence is 11 residues long. Here the CDR3 DNA reads TGCAGCGGGTTCTGGGGTCAGCCCCAGCATTTT. Encoded protein: CSGFWGQPQHF.

The chain has TRBV2 and TRBJ2-1; either TRBD1 or TRBD2 may supply D (7 bases each). Germline V gene sequence: CDR1 SNHLY, CDR2 FYNNEI. V lost 5 bases and J 5 bases, leaving 16 bases between the germline ends. This CDR3 contains 15 residues. The CDR3 reads CASSPQGLADNEQFF. The DNA of the CDR3 is TGTGCCAGCAGTCCACAGGGGCTAGCGGACAATGAGCAGTTCTTC.

The CDR3 DNA is TGTGCCCCTTCCGGGGCGACCCCCTACGAGCAGTACTTC. Encoded protein: CAPSGATPYEQYF. The J gene is TRBJ2-7, the V gene TRBV5-8, with D possibly called TRBD1 or TRBD2 (5 bases each). Per germline, CDR1 SGHTS and CDR2 YDEGEE. Trimming stripped 10 bases from V and 2 bases from J, with 16 bases between. This CDR3 contains 13 residues.

This rearrangement joins TRBV19 to TRBJ2-1, with 11 bases lining up with TRBD2. J gave up 10 bases and V 4 bases, and 9 bases lay outside the gene matches. This CDR3 is built from 15 residues. Germline assignment: CDR1 LNHDA and CDR2 SQIVND (reference sequence). The CDR3 sequence is CASSTVAGGFREQFF. Here the CDR3 DNA reads TGTGCCAGTAGTACTGTAGCGGGAGGGTTCAGAGAGCAGTTCTTC.

V is TRBV5-1 and J is TRBJ1-4; D remains unclear. V lost 3 bases to trimming and J lost 3 bases, with 6 bases between them. The CDR3 totals 13 residues. CDR1 SGHRS and CDR2 YFSETQ come from the germline V gene. The CDR3 DNA follows: TGCGCCAGCAGCTCCGGGGCTAATGAAAAACTGTTTTTT. Amino acids: CASSSGANEKLFF.

This rearrangement joins TRBV19 to TRBJ2-7, with TRBD2 identical over 8 bases. Trimming at V came to 5 bases and at J to 2 bases, leaving 5 bases not matched to a gene. Germline lookup yields CDR1 LNHDA and CDR2 SQIVND (reference sequence). There are 14 residues in the CDR3. The CDR3 bases are TGTGCCAGTAGTCCGAGGACTAGCACCTACGAGCAGTACTTC. Protein sequence: CASSPRTSTYEQYF.